The T cell receptor (beta chain) described here comes from a study of T cell responses to AZD1222 COVID-19 vaccine. The CDR3 extends over 16 amino acids. Germline CDR1 and CDR2: LNHDA and SQIVND (reference sequence). Trimming removed 3 bases at V and 0 bases at J, with 12 bases between. Measured with immunoSEQ multiplex PCR; TCRdb has only the in-frame clones, and not every one. Of under 120,000 clones in the sample, 70% to 90% are singletons; the top ten hold 2% to 2.5%. Sequenced material: peripheral blood, taken 28 days after the second AZD1222 dose. The TCR sequence derives from an adult who received the AZD1222 COVID-19 vaccine. V and J are TRBV19 and TRBJ2-1; D is unresolved. The CDR3 reads CASSMIRSFSYNEQFF. The CDR3 nucleotides are TGTGCCAGTAGTATGATTCGGAGTTTCTCCTACAATGAGCAGTTCTTC.